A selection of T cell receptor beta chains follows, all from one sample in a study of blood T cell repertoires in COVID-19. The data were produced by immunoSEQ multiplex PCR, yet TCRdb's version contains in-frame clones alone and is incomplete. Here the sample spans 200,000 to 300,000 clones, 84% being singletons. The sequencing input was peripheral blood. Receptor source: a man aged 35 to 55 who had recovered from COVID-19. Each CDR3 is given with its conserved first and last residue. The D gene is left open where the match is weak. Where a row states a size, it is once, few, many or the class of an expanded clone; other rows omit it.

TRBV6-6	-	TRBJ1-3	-	TGTGCCAGCAGTTGGTCGGGGGGCTCTGGAAACACCATATATTTT	CASSWSGGSGNTIYF
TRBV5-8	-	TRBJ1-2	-	TGTGCCAGCAGCTTGGACAGGCGGGGCTACACCTTC	CASSLDRRGYTF
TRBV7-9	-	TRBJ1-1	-	TGTGCCAGCAGCTCGGTTGTTGCTTTCTTT	CASSSVVAFF
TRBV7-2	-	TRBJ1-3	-	TGTGCCAGCAGCTTACTCAGTTCGGGAAACACCATATATTTT	CASSLLSSGNTIYF
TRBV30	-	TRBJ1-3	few	TGTGCCTGGAGTGTACGACGAGGCGGAAACACCATATATTTT	CAWSVRRGGNTIYF
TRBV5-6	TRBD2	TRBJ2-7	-	TGTGCCAGCAGCGAGGCCGGGACTAGCGGCACCTACGAGCAGTACTTC	CASSEAGTSGTYEQYF
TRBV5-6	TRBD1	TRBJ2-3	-	TGTGCCAGCAGCTTCGGGACAGGGCACACAGATACGCAGTATTTT	CASSFGTGHTDTQYF
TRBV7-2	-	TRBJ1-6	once	TGTGCCAGCAGCTTACTCAGGGCCGAGAATTCACCCCTCCACTTT	CASSLLRAENSPLHF
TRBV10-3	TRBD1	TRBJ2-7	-	TGTGCCATCAACCACGGGACAGACCTCTACGAGCAGTACTTC	CAINHGTDLYEQYF
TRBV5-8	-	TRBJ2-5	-	TGTGCCAGCACCATGGTTGGAGGAGAGACCCAGTACTTC	CASTMVGGETQYF
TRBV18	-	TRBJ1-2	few	TGTGCCAGCTCACCAAGAGTTAGCGAATCCGTCTATGGCTACACCTTC	CASSPRVSESVYGYTF
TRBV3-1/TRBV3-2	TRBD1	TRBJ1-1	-	TGTGCCAGCAGCCACTGGGACAGAGAGGATGAAGCTTTCTTT	CASSHWDREDEAFF
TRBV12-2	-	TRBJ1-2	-	TGTGCAAGCCGGGGTTGGGTTCCGGGTGGCTACACCTTC	CASRGWVPGGYTF
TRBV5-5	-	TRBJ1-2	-	TGTGCCAGCAGCCTTGCGGAGGGGAACTATGGCTACACCTTC	CASSLAEGNYGYTF
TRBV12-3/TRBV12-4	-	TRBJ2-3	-	TGTGCCAGCAGTTACAGGGAGGGTACGCAGTATTTT	CASSYREGTQYF
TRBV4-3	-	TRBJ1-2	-	TGCGCCAGCAGCCAAGACAGTCGATCCTATGGCTACACCTTC	CASSQDSRSYGYTF
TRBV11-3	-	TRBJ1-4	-	TGTGCCAGCAGCGGGCGCCCACGAAATGAAAAACTGTTTTTT	CASSGRPRNEKLFF
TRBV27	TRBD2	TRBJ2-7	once	TGTGCCAGCAGTTCCCCGGGGAGGGTATCCTACGAGCAGTACTTC	CASSSPGRVSYEQYF
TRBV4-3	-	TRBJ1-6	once	TGCGCCAGCAGCCAAGCCTCTTTATCACCCCTCCACTTT	CASSQASLSPLHF
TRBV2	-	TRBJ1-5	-	TGTGCCAGCGAGCTCGGGTGGGGGCTCAATCAGCCCCAGCATTTT	CASELGWGLNQPQHF
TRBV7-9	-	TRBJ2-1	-	TGTGCCAGCAGCTTATTTTTGGCTGGTAATGAGCAGTTCTTC	CASSLFLAGNEQFF
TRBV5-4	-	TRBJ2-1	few	TGTGCCAGCAGCTTATCTTCTAATTCTCACAATGAGCAGTTCTTC	CASSLSSNSHNEQFF
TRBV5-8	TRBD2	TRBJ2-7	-	TGTGCCAGCAGCTATCCTCCGGGACTAGCGGGAGGTGCCTACGAGCAGTACTTC	CASSYPPGLAGGAYEQYF
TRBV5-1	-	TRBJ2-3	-	TGCGCCAGCAGCAGTCAGGGCACAGATACGCAGTATTTT	CASSSQGTDTQYF
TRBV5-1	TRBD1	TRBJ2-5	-	TGCGCCAGCAGCTTAAGTACGGGGACAGGGGAAGAGACCCAGTACTTC	CASSLSTGTGEETQYF
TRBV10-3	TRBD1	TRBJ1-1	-	TGTGCCATCAGTGACCCCGTTCCTGGACAGGGGGTTGGCACTGAAGCTTTCTTT	CAISDPVPGQGVGTEAFF
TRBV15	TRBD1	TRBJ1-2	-	TGTGCCACCAGCAGAGTCAGGCGCAGGGGGGATGGCTACACCTTC	CATSRVRRRGDGYTF
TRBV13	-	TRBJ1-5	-	TGTGCCAGCAGCTTACGCACTACTAGGACAGCCCTTTATAGCAATCAGCCCCAGCATTTT	CASSLRTTRTALYSNQPQHF
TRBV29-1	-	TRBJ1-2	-	TGCAGCGTTTGGCCGGACAACTCCCATGGCTACACCTTC	CSVWPDNSHGYTF
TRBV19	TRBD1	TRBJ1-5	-	TGTGCCAGTACCTCCGGAGGACAGGGCGGCAATCAGCCCCAGCATTTT	CASTSGGQGGNQPQHF
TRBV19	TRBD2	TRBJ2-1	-	TGTGCCAGTAAAGTTGGCGGGACTAGTTCCTACAATGAGCAGTTCTTC	CASKVGGTSSYNEQFF
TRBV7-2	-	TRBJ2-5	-	TGTGCCAGCAGCTTACTGAGGGCAACGGGACAAGAGACCCAGTACTTC	CASSLLRATGQETQYF
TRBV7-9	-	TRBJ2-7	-	TGTGCCAGCAGCTTCCCAACATCCTACGAGCAGTACTTC	CASSFPTSYEQYF
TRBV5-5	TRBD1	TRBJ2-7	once	TGTGCCAGCAGCGCGGGACAGGGGTTTTCCGAGCAGTACTTC	CASSAGQGFSEQYF
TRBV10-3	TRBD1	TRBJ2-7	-	TGTGCCATCAGTGAGTTACAGGGGGCGTCCTACGAGCAGTACTTC	CAISELQGASYEQYF
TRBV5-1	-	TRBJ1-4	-	TGCGCCAGCAGCTTGGGGCAGGGAAGTGAAAAACTGTTTTTT	CASSLGQGSEKLFF
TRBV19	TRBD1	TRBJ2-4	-	TGTGCCAGTAGTATCCTGACAGGGGGCGAGTTCGGAAGGGGTAGCGTTCAGTACTTC	CASSILTGGEFGRGSVQYF
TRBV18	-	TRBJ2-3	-	TGTGCCAGCTCACCGGACTTAAGCACAGATACGCAGTATTTT	CASSPDLSTDTQYF
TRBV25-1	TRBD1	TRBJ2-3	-	TGTGCCAGCAGTGAATCGTTAGGACAGGGCGGCACAGATACGCAGTATTTT	CASSESLGQGGTDTQYF